The clone carrying this TCR beta chain turned up a few times. Its antigen is currently unknown. 5'RACE template switching generated TCR cDNA, adding a universal primer site and UMIs. Using its own MiXCR run on the 5' RACE reads, TCRdb lists one record per CDR3 protein. The sample contains about 630,000 distinct CDR3 sequences, approximately 13% of which appear only once. The data stem from a study of T cells after yellow fever vaccination. Looking at the study overall: Any fraction with a low cell number was prepared using SMART-Seq v4 Ultra Low Input.

Study-level findings and limits: The booster response re-showed most primary clones: 96% CD4, around 87% CD8.

Germline V gene data show CDR1 as SEHNR and CDR2 as FQNEAQ (reference sequence). V shed 2 bases and J 7 bases; nucleotides not matched to a gene: 6. CDR3 size: 14 residues. This clonotype was sampled from a man aged 25 to 45 who received the YFV17D yellow fever vaccine. The specimen comprised PBMCs, sampled on the day of the yellow fever booster vaccination. The chain recombines TRBV7-9 with TRBJ1-2; 8 bases are a match to TRBD1. CDR3 loop: CASSLQGARRGYTF. The CDR3 nucleotides read TGTGCCAGCAGCTTACAGGGGGCGCGTCGTGGCTACACCTTC.